Sequencing of this TCR beta chain was carried out in a study of regulatory T cells in long-lasting Graves disease. Study-wide findings and caveats: Exclusively peripheral blood, rather than thyroid tissue, was studied.

Germline CDR1 LGHNT, CDR2 FRNRAP. Trimming removed 7 bases from V and 3 bases from J, with 16 bases in between. There are 15 residues in the CDR3. The time point: newly diagnosed GD, antithyroid drugs for less than 3 months. The TCR library was prepared using RNA isolated from PBMCs. Sequencing libraries for TCR beta were prepared with iRepertoire HTBI primers and Arm-PCR of CDR3 regions. TCRdb fed the multiplex PCR reads into MiXCR, producing one record per CDR3 protein. The sample lists about 310,000 distinct CDR3 sequences; 18% were seen once. At least ten counts were recorded for this clonotype. The antigen is undetermined.

Material: peripheral blood mononuclear cells (PBMCs), obtained at new diagnosis, from a patient treated with antithyroid drugs. The gene calls are TRBV12-5 and TRBJ1-5; perhaps TRBD1 as D (6 bases). This TCR was sampled from a female donor with Graves disease. DNA for the CDR3: TGTGCTAGTGCCTATCCGGGGGCAGACAATCAGCCCCAGCATTTT. Its translation: CASAYPGADNQPQHF.